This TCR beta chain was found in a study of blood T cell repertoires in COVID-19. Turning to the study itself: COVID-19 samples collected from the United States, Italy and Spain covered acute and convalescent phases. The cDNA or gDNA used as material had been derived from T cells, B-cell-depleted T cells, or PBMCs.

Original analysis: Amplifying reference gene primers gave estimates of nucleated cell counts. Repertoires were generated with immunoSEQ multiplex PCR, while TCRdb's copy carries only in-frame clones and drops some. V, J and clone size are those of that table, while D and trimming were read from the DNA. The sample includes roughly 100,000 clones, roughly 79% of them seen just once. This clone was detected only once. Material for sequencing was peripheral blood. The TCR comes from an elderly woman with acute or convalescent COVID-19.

The CDR3 sequence is CASSHLAVASGGASYNEQFF. The CDR3 DNA reads as TGTGCCAGCAGTCACCTCGCGGTGGCTAGCGGGGGGGCTTCCTACAATGAGCAGTTCTTC. This chain joins TRBV6-2 or TRBV6-3 and TRBJ2-1; the match to TRBD2 covers 12 bases. The V and J ends lost 5 bases and 1 base, in that order; junction bases with no gene match: 15. The V gene's germline CDR1 is MNHEY and CDR2 SVGEGT. The CDR3 has 20 amino acids.